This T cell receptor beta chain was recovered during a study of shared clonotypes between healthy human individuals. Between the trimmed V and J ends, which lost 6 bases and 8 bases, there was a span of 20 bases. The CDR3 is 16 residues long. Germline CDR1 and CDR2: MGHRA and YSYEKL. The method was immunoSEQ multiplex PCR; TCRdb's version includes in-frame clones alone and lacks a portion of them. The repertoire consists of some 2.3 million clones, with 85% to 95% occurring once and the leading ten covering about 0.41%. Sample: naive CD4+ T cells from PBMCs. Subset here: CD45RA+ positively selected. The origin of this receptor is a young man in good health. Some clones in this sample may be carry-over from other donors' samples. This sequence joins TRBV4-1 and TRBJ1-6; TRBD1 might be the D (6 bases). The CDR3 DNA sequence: TGCGCCAGCAGTAGCCGAAGGACAGAATTGGATTCACCCCTCCACTTT. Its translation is CASSSRRTELDSPLHF.